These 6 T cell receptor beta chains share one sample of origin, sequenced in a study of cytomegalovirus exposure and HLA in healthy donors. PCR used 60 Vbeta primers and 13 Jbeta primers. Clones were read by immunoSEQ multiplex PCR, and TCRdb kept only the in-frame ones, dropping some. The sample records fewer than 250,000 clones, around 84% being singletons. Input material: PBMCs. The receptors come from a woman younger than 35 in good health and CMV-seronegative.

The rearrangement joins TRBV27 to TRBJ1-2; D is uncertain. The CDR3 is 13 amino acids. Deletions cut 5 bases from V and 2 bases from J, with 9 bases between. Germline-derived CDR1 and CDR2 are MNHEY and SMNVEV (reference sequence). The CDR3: CASSPTANYGYTF. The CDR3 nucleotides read TGTGCCAGCAGTCCTACCGCGAACTATGGCTACACCTTC.

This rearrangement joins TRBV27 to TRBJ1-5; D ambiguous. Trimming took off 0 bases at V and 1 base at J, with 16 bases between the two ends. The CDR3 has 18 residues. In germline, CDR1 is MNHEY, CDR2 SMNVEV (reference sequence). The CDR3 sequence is CASSLSPAPGESNQPQHF. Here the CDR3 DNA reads TGTGCCAGCAGTTTATCCCCCGCCCCGGGAGAGAGCAATCAGCCCCAGCATTTT.

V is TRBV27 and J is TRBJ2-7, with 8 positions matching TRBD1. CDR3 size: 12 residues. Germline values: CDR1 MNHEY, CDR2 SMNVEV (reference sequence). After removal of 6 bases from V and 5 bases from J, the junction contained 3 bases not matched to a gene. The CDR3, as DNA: TGTGCCAGCAGGGGACAGGCGGACGAGCAGTACTTC. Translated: CASRGQADEQYF.

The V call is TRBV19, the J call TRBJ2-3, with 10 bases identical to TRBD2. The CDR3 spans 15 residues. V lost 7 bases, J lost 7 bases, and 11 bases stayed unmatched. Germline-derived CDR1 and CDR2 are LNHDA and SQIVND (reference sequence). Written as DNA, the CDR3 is TGTGCCAGTAAGCCTCTAGCGGGGGTAGTAAATACGCAGTATTTT. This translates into CASKPLAGVVNTQYF.

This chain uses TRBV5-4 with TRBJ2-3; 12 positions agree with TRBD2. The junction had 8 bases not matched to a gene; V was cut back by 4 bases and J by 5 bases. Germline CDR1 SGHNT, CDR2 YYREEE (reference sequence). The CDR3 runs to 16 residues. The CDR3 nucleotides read TGTGCCAGCAGCCCCCGACTAGCGGGAGAGGGAGATACGCAGTATTTT. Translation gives CASSPRLAGEGDTQYF. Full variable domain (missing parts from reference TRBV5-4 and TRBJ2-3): ETGVTQSPTHLIKTRGQQVTLRCSSQSGHNTVSWYQQALGQGPQFIFQYYREEENGRGNFPPRFSGLQFPNYSSELNVNALELDDSALYLCASSPRLAGEGDTQYFGPGTRLTVL.

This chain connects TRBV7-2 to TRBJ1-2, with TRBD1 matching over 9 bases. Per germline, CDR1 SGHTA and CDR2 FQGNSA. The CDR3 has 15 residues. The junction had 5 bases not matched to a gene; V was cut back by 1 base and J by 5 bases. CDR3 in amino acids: CASSLEGQGSYGYTF. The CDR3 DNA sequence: TGTGCCAGCAGCTTAGAGGGACAGGGCTCTTATGGCTACACCTTC.